This paragraph reports one T cell receptor (beta chain). The data belong to a study of CD8+ T cells in alopecia areata. Germline lookup yields CDR1 MGHDK and CDR2 SYGVNS. The CDR3 length is 18 residues. V gave up 3 bases and J gave up 10 bases, with 30 bases separating them. TCR sequencing used cDNA made by reverse transcription of extracted RNA. Generated by immunoSEQ multiplex PCR, the TCRdb table keeps only in-frame clones and is missing some. The table records under 250,000 clones, 50% to 60% of them present only once. The receptor was isolated from a human donor with alopecia areata. This rearrangement joins TRBV25-1 to TRBJ1-2; weak D call: TRBD1 (6 bases). The sample in question was CD4+ T cells sorted from blood, obtained at week 0. Here the CDR3 reads CASSESRKTGRLGGDYTF. The CDR3 DNA follows: TGTGCCAGCAGTGAGTCTAGGAAGACAGGACGCCTTGGAGGTGACTACACCTTC.